Sequencing of this TCR beta chain was carried out in a study of a mutant IDH1 vaccine in newly diagnosed glioma. Across the study: With temozolomide cycles, or 4-6 weeks after radiotherapy alone, vaccination was started. Study results and caveats: Pseudoprogression appeared independent of alterations in top peripheral clonotypes.

TCRdb's copy holds only in-frame clones and misses some; the assay was immunoSEQ multiplex PCR. Among about 30,000 clones listed, about 85% were seen once. With regard to this clone: The antigen is unknown.

V was clipped by 3 bases and J by 3 bases, with 8 bases between them. This CDR3 region has 13 residues. Looked up from germline, CDR1 is LGHNT and CDR2 is FRNRAP. Stated time point: week 5, during vaccination. The content of each vaccine dose was 300 ug of mutant IDH1 20-mer peptide, and topical imiquimod accompanied it. This sequence joins TRBV12-5 and TRBJ1-1, with D tentatively TRBD1 (5 bases). This TCR was recovered from a woman aged 40 to 49 with glioma. Some clones in this sample may be carry-over from other donors' samples. The material was peripheral blood mononuclear cells (PBMCs), obtained from a glioma patient whose treatment included an IDH1 peptide vaccine. This CDR3 reads CASGFREDTEAFF. CDR3 DNA sequence: TGTGCTAGTGGTTTCAGGGAGGACACTGAAGCTTTCTTT.